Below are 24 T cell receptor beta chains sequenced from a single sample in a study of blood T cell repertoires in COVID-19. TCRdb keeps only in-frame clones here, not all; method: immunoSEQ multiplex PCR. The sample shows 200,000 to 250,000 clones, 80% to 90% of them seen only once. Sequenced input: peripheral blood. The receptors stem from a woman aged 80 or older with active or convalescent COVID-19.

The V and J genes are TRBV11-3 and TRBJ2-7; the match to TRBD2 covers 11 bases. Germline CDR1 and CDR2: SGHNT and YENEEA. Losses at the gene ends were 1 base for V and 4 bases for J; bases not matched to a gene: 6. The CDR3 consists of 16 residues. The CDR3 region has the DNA TGTGCCAGCAGCTTAGTTTTCCGGACTAGCGGGTACGAGCAGTACTTC. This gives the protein CASSLVFRTSGYEQYF.

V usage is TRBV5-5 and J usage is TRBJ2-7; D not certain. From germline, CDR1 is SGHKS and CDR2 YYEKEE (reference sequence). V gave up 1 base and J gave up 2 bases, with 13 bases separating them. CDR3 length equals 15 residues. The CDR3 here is CASSLISEPTYEQYF. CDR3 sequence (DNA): TGTGCCAGCAGCTTGATTTCAGAACCGACCTACGAGCAGTACTTC.

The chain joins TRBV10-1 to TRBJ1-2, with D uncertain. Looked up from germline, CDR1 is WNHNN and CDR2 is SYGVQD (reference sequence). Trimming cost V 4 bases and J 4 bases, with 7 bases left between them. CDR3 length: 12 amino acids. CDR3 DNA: TGCGCCAGCAGTGTCTCAGTCTATGGCTACACCTTC. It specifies CASSVSVYGYTF.

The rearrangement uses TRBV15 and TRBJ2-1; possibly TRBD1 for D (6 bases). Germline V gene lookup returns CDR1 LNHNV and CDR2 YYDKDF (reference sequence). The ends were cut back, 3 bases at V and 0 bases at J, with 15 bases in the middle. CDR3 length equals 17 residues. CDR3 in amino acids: CATSSGQGLSSYNEQFF. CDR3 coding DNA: TGTGCCACCAGCAGTGGGCAGGGGTTGAGCTCCTACAATGAGCAGTTCTTC.

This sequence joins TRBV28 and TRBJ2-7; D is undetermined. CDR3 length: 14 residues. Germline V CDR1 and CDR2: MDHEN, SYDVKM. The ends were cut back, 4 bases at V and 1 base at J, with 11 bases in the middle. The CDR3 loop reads CASSSTPISYEQYF. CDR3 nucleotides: TGTGCCAGCAGTTCGACACCGATATCCTACGAGCAGTACTTC.

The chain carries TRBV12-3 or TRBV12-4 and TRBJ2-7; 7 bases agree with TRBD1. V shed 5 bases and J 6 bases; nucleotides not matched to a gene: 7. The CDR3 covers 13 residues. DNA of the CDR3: TGTGCCAGCAGTATTAATAACAGGGGCGAGCAGTACTTC. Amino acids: CASSINNRGEQYF.

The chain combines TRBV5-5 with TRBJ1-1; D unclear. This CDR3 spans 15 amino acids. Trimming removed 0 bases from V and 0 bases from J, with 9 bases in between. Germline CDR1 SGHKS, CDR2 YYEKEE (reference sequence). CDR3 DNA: TGTGCCAGCAGCTTGGCTAGTATAATGAACACTGAAGCTTTCTTT. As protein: CASSLASIMNTEAFF.

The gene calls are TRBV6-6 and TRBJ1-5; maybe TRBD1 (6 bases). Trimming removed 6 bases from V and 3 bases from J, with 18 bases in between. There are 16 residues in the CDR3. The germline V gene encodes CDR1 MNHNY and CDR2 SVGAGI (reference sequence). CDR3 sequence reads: CASREEGRGNNQPQHF. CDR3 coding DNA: TGTGCCAGCAGGGAGGAGGGGAGGGGGAACAATCAGCCCCAGCATTTT.

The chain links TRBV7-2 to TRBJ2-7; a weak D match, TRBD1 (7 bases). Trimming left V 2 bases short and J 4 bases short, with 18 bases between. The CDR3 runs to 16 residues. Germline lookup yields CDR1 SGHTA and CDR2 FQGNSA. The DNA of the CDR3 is TGTGCCAGCAGCTTATCGGTAGCCGCGGGACAGTACGAGCAGTACTTC. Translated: CASSLSVAAGQYEQYF. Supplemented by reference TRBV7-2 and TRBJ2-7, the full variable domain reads GAGVSQSPSNKVTEKGKDVELRCDPISGHTALYWYRQSLGQGLEFLIYFQGNSAPDKSGLPSDRFSAERTGGSVSTLTIQRTQQEDSAVYLCASSLSVAAGQYEQYFGPGTRLTVT.

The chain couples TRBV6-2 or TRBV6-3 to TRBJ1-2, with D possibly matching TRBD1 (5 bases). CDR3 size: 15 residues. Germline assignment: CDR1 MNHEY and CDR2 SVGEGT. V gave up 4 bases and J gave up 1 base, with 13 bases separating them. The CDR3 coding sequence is TGTGCCAGCAGTTCCCTGACAGCATTTAACTATGGCTACACCTTC. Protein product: CASSSLTAFNYGYTF.

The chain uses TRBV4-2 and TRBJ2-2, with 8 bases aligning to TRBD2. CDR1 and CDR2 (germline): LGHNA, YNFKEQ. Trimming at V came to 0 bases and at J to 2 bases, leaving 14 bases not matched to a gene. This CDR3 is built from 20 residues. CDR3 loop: CASSQEMVNSGIGNTGELFF. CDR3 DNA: TGTGCCAGCAGCCAAGAAATGGTGAATAGCGGGATCGGTAACACCGGGGAGCTGTTTTTT.

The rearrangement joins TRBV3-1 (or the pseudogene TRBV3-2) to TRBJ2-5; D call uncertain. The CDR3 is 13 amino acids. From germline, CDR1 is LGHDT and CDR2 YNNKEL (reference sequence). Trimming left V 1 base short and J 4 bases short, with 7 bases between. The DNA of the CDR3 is TGTGCCAGCAGCCAAGCCCGCGGAGAGACCCAGTACTTC. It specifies CASSQARGETQYF.

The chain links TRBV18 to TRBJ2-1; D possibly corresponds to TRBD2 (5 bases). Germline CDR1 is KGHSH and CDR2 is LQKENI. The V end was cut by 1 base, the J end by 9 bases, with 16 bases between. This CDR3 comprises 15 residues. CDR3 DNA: TGTGCCAGCTCACCACGCGGACTCCGGGGAATTGAGCAGTTCTTC. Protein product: CASSPRGLRGIEQFF.

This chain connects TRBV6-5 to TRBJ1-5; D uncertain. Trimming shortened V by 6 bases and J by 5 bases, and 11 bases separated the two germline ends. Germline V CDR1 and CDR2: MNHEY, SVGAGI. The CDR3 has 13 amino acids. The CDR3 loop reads CASSASNHQPQHF. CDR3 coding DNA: TGTGCCAGCAGCGCTAGCAACCATCAGCCCCAGCATTTT.

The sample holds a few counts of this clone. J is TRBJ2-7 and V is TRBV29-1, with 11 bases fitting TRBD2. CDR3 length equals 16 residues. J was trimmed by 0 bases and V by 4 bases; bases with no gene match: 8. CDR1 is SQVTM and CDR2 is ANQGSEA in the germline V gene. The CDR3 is CSVVTSGKQSSYEQYF. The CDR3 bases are TGCAGCGTTGTGACTAGCGGGAAACAAAGCTCCTACGAGCAGTACTTC.

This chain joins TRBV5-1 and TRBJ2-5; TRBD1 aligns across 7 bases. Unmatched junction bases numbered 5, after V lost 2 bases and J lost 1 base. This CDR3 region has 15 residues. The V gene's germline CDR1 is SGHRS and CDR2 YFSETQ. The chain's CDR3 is CASSLFGTVQETQYF. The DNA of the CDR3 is TGCGCCAGCAGCTTATTCGGGACAGTCCAAGAGACCCAGTACTTC.

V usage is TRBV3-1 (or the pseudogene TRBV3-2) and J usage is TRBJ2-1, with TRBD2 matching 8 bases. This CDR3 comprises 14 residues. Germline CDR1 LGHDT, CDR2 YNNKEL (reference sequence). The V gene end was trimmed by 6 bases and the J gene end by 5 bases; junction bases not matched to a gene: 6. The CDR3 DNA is TGTGCCAGCAGTAGAGCGGGGGCAGACAATGAGCAGTTCTTC. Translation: CASSRAGADNEQFF.

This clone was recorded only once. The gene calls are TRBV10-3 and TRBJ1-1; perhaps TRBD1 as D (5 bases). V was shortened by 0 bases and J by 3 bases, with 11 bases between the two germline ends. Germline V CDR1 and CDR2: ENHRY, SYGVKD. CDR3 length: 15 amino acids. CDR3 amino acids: CAISESKGIYTEAFF. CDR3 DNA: TGTGCCATCAGTGAGTCGAAGGGGATCTACACTGAAGCTTTCTTT.

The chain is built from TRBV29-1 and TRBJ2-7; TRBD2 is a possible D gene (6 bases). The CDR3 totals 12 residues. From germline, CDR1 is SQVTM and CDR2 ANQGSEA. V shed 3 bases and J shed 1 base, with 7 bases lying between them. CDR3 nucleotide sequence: TGCAGCGTTGATGGGGGGTCCTACGAGCAGTACTTC. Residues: CSVDGGSYEQYF.

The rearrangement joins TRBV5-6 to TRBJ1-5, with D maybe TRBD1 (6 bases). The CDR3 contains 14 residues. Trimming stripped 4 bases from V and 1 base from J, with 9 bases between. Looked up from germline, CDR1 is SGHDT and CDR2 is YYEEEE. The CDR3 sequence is CASSRTESNQPQHF. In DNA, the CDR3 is TGTGCCAGCAGCCGGACAGAGAGCAATCAGCCCCAGCATTTT.

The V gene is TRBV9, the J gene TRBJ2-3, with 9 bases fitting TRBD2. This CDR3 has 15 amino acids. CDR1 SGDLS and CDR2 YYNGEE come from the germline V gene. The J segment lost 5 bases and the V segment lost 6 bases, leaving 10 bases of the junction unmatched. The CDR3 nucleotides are TGTGCCAGCAATCGTGGCGGGGGGGGCGAAGATACGCAGTATTTT. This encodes CASNRGGGGEDTQYF. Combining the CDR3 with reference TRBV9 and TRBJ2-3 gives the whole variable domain DSGVTQTPKHLITATGQRVTLRCSPRSGDLSVYWYQQSLDQGLQFLIQYYNGEERAKGNILERFSAQQFPDLHSELNLSSLELGDSALYFCASNRGGGGEDTQYFGPGTRLTVL.

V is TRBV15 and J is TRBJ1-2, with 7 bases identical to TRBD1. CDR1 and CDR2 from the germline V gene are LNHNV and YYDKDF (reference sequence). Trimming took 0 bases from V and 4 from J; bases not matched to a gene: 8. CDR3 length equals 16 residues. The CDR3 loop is CATSRDLEGAVYGYTF. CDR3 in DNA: TGTGCCACCAGCAGAGATCTGGAGGGGGCGGTCTATGGCTACACCTTC.

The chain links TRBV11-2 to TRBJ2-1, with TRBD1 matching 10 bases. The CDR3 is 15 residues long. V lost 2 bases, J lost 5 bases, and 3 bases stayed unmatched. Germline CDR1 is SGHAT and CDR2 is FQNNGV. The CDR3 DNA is TGTGCCAGCAGCTTAAGGGGACAGGGGAACAATGAGCAGTTCTTC. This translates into CASSLRGQGNNEQFF.

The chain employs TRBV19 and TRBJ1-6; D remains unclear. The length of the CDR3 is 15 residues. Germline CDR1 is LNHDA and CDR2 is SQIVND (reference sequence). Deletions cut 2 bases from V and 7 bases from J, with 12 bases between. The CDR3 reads CASSIFGLLNSPLHF. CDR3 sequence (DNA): TGTGCCAGTAGTATATTTGGTCTCCTAAATTCACCCCTCCACTTT.